Listed below are T cell receptor beta chains from one sample, sequenced in a study of blood T cells in healthy people across ages. Via MiXCR, TCRdb re-called the 5' RACE reads, giving one row per CDR3 protein. The top ten clones hold 20% to 25% of a sample with about 830,000 distinct CDR3 sequences, about 62% of them seen once. The sample consisted of blood. The receptors come from a man younger than 40 in good health. Both conserved end residues are part of each CDR3. Clone size, where shown, is once, few, many, or a class for clones that have expanded.

TRBJ2-7 few TRBV20-1 CSAGLRDSNSYEQYF
TRBJ2-4 NA TRBV4-3 CASSQGLGEESVGQYF
TRBJ2-4 NA TRBV6-2/TRBV6-3 CASRIGTAVAKNIQYF
TRBJ2-1 NA TRBV7-8 CASSSTGTGSGEQFF
TRBJ2-1 NA TRBV15 CATSNRQGRNEQFF
TRBJ2-7 few TRBV27 CASRLTGVDGEQYF
TRBJ2-7 few TRBV7-2 CASSPRLGAYEQYF
TRBJ1-2 few TRBV7-3 CASSPPNGAVGYTF
TRBJ1-6 NA TRBV7-9 CASSLSGQGTSPLHF
TRBJ2-5 few TRBV20-1 CSASLDRGFRETQYF
NA NA TRBV20-1 CSASHREVHEQYF
TRBJ1-5 NA TRBV9 CASSAGTGGPYSNQPQHF
TRBJ2-1 NA TRBV7-2 CASIARGAVSYNEQFF
TRBJ1-1 NA TRBV29-1 CSVARNLDTEAFF
TRBJ2-1 NA TRBV12-3/TRBV12-4 CASSLALDSGGENNEQFF
TRBJ2-6 NA TRBV7-9 CASSFPQLTSGANVLTF
TRBJ2-7 few TRBV29-1 CSVKSRNYEQYF
TRBJ1-1 NA TRBV20-1 CSARTGNTEAFF
TRBJ2-1 many TRBV29-1 CSVGDPPGIYNEQFF
TRBJ1-2 NA TRBV6-2/TRBV6-3 CASTPDGNYGYTF
TRBJ2-4 NA TRBV28 CASRGDPLDIQYF
TRBJ2-7 NA TRBV3-1 CASSQDHSLREQYF
TRBJ2-7 few TRBV28 CASSWRYEQYF
TRBJ2-7 many TRBV30 CAWSPGIATYEQYF
TRBJ2-1 NA TRBV20-1 CSARGGASGEYNEQFF
TRBJ2-1 NA TRBV20-1 CSARGWTSRNEQFF
TRBJ2-1 NA TRBV6-5 CASSIQTSGYNEQFF
TRBJ2-1 NA TRBV28 CASSSLPGLAVLYNEQFF
TRBJ2-5 NA TRBV29-1 CSVEGVAGLETQYF
TRBJ1-1 NA TRBV4-1 CASSREGGRMNTEAFF
TRBJ2-2 NA TRBV4-1 CASSQGQTGRTGELFF
TRBJ2-4 NA TRBV6-2/TRBV6-3 CASSYVRGIQYF
TRBJ2-7 NA TRBV20-1 CSASFGGASYEQYF
TRBJ1-1 few TRBV29-1 CSVEVGMNTEAFF
TRBJ2-3 NA TRBV29-1 CSVVWLGQATDTQYF
NA NA TRBV6-1 CASSGVIGETQYF
TRBJ2-1 NA TRBV7-9 CASSSPLGYEQFF
TRBJ2-5 few TRBV7-2 CASSRASPPEEQYF
TRBJ2-6 NA TRBV12-3/TRBV12-4 CASSFGRAGANVLTF
TRBJ2-1 few TRBV5-1 CASSPILAGGHYNEQFF
NA NA TRBV19 CASSIPGARAYEQYF
NA NA TRBV27 CASSFSGVAFEQYF
TRBJ2-1 NA TRBV6-2/TRBV6-3 CASRINDNEQFF
TRBJ2-1 NA TRBV5-6 CASSLVRQSSYNEQFF
TRBJ2-1 many TRBV4-2 CASSHGLGCEQFF
NA NA TRBV21-1 CASFPPAGGQKGKTQYF
TRBJ2-3 few TRBV4-3 CASSQDIGTYADTQYF
TRBJ2-5 few TRBV29-1 CSAGLAGVEETQYF
TRBJ1-5 NA TRBV29-1 CSVAGQGEEPQHF
TRBJ1-2 few TRBV29-1 CSVQESRDRGLGYTF
TRBJ2-5 once TRBV7-2 CASSVTYGGASEQYF